A single sample gave rise to the 13 T cell receptor beta chains below, sequenced in a study of T cell repertoires in cytomegalovirus infection. TCRdb ran MiXCR on the reads and lists one entry per CDR3 protein. There are about 920,000 distinct CDR3 sequences in the sample; under 40% occur only once, and 13% lies in the top ten. For these receptors, no antigen is known. The sample in question was cultured CD8+ T cells from PBMCs, obtained from culture after CMV antigen stimulation. The receptor set was obtained from a human donor in good health (CMV status not recorded). Some clones in this sample may be carry-over from other donors' samples.

This clonotype was picked up one time. The V and J genes are TRBV3-1 and TRBJ2-2; tentative D call: TRBD2 (7 bases). CDR1 LGHDT and CDR2 YNNKEL come from the germline V gene (reference sequence). V lost 1 base to trimming and J lost 2 bases, with 14 bases between them. The CDR3 consists of 17 residues. The CDR3 DNA reads as TGTGCCAGCAGCCAAGGGCGCGGGGGCCGTAACACCGGGGAGCTGTTTTTT. This sequence encodes CASSQGRGGRNTGELFF.

With regard to this clonotype: A much larger clone is a single base away; this may be a read error. CDR3 in amino acids: CASSLETDGNTIYF. The DNA of the CDR3 is TGTGCCAGCAGCTTAGAGACAGATGGAAACACCATATATTTT. This chain uses TRBV7-9 with TRBJ1-3, with a weak D call TRBD1 (5 bases). The V end lost 1 base, the J end lost 3 bases, and 7 bases lay between the germline ends. This CDR3 is built from 14 residues. In germline, CDR1 is SEHNR, CDR2 FQNEAQ (reference sequence).

This clonotype was counted a few times. V gene TRBV7-8 combines with J gene TRBJ2-7; D could derive from TRBD1 or TRBD2 (6 bases each). V was trimmed by 5 bases and J by 3 bases, leaving 14 bases between them. Per germline, CDR1 SGHVS and CDR2 FQNEAQ. This CDR3 region has 14 residues. CDR3 region: CASSPGDTGYEQYV. CDR3 nucleotide sequence: TGTGCCAGCAGCCCGGGGGACACCGGCTACGAGCAGTACGTC.

The rearrangement joins TRBV7-6 to TRBJ2-2; 7 bases agree with TRBD1. Trimming removed 7 bases from V and 2 bases from J; junction bases left unmatched: 7. This CDR3 contains 15 residues. Germline-derived CDR1 and CDR2 are SGHVS and FNYEAQ. CDR3 sequence reads: CASTTGASNTGELFF. The CDR3, as DNA: TGTGCCAGCACCACAGGGGCGAGTAACACCGGGGAGCTGTTTTTT.

This clonotype came up a few times. The CDR3 loop reads CASSLSTGTFYEQYV. The DNA for the CDR3 is TGTGCCAGCAGTCTCTCGACGGGGACCTTCTACGAGCAGTACGTC. J is TRBJ2-7 and V is TRBV12-3 or TRBV12-4; the D gene could be TRBD1 or TRBD2 (5 bases each). This CDR3 is built from 15 residues. Trimming removed 5 bases at V and 3 bases at J, with 17 bases between.

The chain uses TRBV4-1 and TRBJ1-2; weak D call: TRBD1 (6 bases). CDR1 is MGHRA and CDR2 is YSYEKL in the germline V gene. The CDR3 has 13 amino acids. With 6 bases removed from V and 4 bases from J, the gap between germline ends came to 12 bases. CDR3 bases: TGCGCCAGCAGAGGGGGGGGTACCTATGGCTACACCTTC. Translating gives CASRGGGTYGYTF.

The chain joins TRBV6-1 to TRBJ2-5; 9 bases are a match to TRBD1. CDR1 is MNHNS and CDR2 is SASEGT in the germline V gene. The CDR3 is 14 residues long. V lost 4 bases, J lost 5 bases, and 5 bases stayed unmatched. The CDR3 DNA reads TGTGCCAGCAGTGGCTGGACAGGGGAGGAGACCCAGTACTTC. Translation: CASSGWTGEETQYF.

V and J are TRBV4-1 and TRBJ2-3; 8 positions match TRBD2. Losses at the gene ends were 4 bases for V and 13 bases for J; bases not matched to a gene: 10. CDR3 length equals 13 residues. Germline V lookup: CDR1 MGHRA, CDR2 YSYEKL. CDR3 loop: CASSRLLAAEKYF. In nucleotides, the CDR3 is TGCGCCAGCAGCCGGTTACTAGCGGCCGAGAAGTATTTT.

This clonotype was seen a handful of times. The rearrangement joins TRBV6-5 to TRBJ2-2; D remains ambiguous. This CDR3 region has 15 residues. Germline-derived CDR1 and CDR2 are MNHEY and SVGAGI. Trimming stripped 0 bases from V and 3 bases from J, with 8 bases between. The CDR3 here is CASSYSPQYTGELFF. The DNA for the CDR3 is TGTGCCAGCAGTTACTCCCCACAGTACACCGGGGAGCTGTTTTTT.

This clonotype was seen a few times. The chain has TRBV19 and TRBJ1-1, with 8 bases identical to TRBD1. V trimming: 3 bases; J trimming: 5 bases; junction bases outside the gene matches: 8. The CDR3 is 15 amino acids. Germline V gives CDR1 LNHDA, CDR2 SQIVND (reference sequence). CDR3 nucleotides: TGTGCCAGTAGTATCGCGACAGGGGTATTTACTGAAGCTTTCTTT. It codes for CASSIATGVFTEAFF. The entire variable domain, with the rest obtained from reference TRBV19 and TRBJ1-1, is as follows: DGGITQSPKYLFRKEGQNVTLSCEQNLNHDAMYWYRQDPGQGLRLIYYSQIVNDFQKGDIAEGYSVSREKKESFPLTVTSAQKNPTAFYLCASSIATGVFTEAFFGQGTRLTVV.

For the CDR3, the DNA is TGTGCCAGCAGTCGAAACCCGGGCAGAGATAATTCACCCCTCCACTTT. It encodes CASSRNPGRDNSPLHF. The genes are TRBV6-5 and TRBJ1-6; D call uncertain. The CDR3 spans 16 residues. V was shortened by 5 bases and J by 5 bases, with 16 bases between the two germline ends. Germline V gene lookup returns CDR1 MNHEY and CDR2 SVGAGI.

The V and J genes are TRBV9 and TRBJ2-5; 7 bases line up with TRBD1. The ends lost 0 bases at V and 2 bases at J; junction bases unmatched: 7. Germline V CDR1 and CDR2: SGDLS, YYNGEE. The CDR3 spans 16 residues. The CDR3 sequence is CASSVVGTEDQETQYF. CDR3 bases: TGTGCCAGCAGCGTAGTAGGGACAGAGGATCAAGAGACCCAGTACTTC.

This chain joins TRBV6-5 and TRBJ2-7, with D possibly matching TRBD2 (5 bases). The ends were cut back, 5 bases at V and 4 bases at J, with 18 bases in the middle. The germline V gene encodes CDR1 MNHEY and CDR2 SVGAGI. The CDR3 has 15 amino acids. As DNA, the CDR3 is TGTGCCAGCAGTGAATTTCTGGGGAGCAGATACGAGCAGTACTTC. Its protein is CASSEFLGSRYEQYF.